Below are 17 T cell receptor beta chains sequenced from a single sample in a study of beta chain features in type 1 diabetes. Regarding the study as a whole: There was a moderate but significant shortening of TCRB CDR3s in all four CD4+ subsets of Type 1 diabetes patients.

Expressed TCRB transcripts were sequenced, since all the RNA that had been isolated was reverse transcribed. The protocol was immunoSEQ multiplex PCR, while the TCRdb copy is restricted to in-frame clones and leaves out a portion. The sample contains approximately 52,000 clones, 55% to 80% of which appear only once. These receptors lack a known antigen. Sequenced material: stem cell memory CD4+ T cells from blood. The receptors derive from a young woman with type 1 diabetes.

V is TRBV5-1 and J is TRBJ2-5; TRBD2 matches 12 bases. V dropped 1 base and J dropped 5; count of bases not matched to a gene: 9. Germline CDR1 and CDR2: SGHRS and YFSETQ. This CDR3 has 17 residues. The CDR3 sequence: CASSLIALAGGSETQYF. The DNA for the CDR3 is TGCGCCAGCAGCTTGATCGCTCTAGCGGGAGGGAGCGAGACCCAGTACTTC. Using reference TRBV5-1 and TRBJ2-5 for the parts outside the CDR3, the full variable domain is KAGVTQTPRYLIKTRGQQVTLSCSPISGHRSVSWYQQTPGQGLQFLFEYFSETQRNKGNFPGRFSGRQFSNSRSEMNVSTLELGDSALYLCASSLIALAGGSETQYFGPGTRLLVL.

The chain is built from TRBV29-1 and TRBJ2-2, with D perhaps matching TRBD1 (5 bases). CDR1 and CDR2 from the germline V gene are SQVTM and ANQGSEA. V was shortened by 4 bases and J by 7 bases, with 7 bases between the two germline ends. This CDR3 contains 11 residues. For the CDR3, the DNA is TGCAGCGTTGGGCAGGGCGGGGAGCTGTTTTTT. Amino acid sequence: CSVGQGGELFF.

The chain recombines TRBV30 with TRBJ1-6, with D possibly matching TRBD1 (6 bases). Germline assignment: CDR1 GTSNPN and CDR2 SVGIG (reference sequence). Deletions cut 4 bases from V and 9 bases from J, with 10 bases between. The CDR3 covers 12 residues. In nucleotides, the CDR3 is TGTGCCTGGAATCAGGGGCGTTCACCCCTCCACTTT. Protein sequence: CAWNQGRSPLHF. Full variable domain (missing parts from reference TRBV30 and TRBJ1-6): SQTIHQWPATLVQPVGSPLSLECTVEGTSNPNLYWYRQAAGRGLQLLFYSVGIGQISSEVPQNLSASRPQDRQFILSSKKLLLSDSGFYLCAWNQGRSPLHFGNGTRLTVT.

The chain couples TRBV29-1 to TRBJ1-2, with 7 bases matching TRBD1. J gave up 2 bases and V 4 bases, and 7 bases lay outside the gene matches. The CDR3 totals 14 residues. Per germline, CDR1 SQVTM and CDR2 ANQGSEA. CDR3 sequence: CSVGRTGGNYGYTF. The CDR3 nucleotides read TGCAGCGTTGGTAGGACAGGAGGCAACTATGGCTACACCTTC.

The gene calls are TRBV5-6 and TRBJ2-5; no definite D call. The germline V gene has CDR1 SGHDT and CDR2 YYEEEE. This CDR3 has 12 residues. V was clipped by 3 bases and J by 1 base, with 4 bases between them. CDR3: CASSSIQETQYF. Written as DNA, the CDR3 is TGTGCCAGCAGCTCCATCCAAGAGACCCAGTACTTC.

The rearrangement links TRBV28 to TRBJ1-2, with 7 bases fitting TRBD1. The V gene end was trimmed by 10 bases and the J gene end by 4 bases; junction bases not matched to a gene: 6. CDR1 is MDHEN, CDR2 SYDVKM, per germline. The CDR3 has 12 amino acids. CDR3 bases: TGTGCCACCTTCGGACAGGTCTATGGCTACACCTTC. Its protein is CATFGQVYGYTF.

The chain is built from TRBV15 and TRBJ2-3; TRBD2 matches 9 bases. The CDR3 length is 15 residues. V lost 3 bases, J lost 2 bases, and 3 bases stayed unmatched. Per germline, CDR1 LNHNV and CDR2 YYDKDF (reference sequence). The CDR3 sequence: CATSSRTSVTDTQYF. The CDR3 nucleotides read TGTGCCACCAGCAGCCGGACTAGCGTCACAGATACGCAGTATTTT.

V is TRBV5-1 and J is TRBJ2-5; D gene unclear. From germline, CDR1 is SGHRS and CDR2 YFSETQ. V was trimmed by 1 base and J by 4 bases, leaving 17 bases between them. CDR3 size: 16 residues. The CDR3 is CASSLFAGERRETQYF. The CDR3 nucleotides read TGCGCCAGCAGCTTGTTTGCCGGTGAAAGGAGAGAGACCCAGTACTTC.

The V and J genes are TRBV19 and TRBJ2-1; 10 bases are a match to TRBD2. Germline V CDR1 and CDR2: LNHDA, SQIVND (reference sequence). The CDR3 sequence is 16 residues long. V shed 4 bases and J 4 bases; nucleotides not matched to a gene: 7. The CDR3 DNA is TGTGCCAGTAGTACCCCGACTAGCGGGCGGTACAATGAGCAGTTCTTC. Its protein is CASSTPTSGRYNEQFF.

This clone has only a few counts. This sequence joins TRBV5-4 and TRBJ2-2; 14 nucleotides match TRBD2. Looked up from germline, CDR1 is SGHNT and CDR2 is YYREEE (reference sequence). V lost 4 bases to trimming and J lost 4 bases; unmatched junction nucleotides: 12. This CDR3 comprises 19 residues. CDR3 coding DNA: TGTGCCAGCAGCCCAGGGGGGACTAGCGGGAGTAGCGGCACCGGGGAGCTGTTTTTT. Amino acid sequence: CASSPGGTSGSSGTGELFF.

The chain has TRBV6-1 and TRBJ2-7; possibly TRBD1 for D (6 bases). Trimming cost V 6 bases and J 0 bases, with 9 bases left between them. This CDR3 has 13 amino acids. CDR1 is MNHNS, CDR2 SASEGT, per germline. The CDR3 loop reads CASRRDNSYEQYF. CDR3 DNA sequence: TGTGCCAGCAGGAGGGACAACTCCTACGAGCAGTACTTC.

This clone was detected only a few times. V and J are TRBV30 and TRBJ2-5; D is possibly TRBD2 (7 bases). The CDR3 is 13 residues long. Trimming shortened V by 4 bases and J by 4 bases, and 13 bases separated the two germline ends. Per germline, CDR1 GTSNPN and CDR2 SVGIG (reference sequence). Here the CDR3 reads CAWTGGGGETQYF. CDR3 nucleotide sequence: TGTGCCTGGACCGGGGGCGGGGGAGAGACCCAGTACTTC.

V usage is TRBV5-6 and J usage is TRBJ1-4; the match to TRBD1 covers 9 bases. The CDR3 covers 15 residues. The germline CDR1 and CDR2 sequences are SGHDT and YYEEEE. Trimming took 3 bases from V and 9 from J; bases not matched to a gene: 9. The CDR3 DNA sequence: TGTGCCAGCAGCTCCAATTACCACAGGGGGCAAAAACTGTTTTTT. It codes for CASSSNYHRGQKLFF.

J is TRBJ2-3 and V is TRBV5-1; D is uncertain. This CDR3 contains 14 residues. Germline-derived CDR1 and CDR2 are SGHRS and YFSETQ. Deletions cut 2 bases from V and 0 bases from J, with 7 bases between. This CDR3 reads CASSLQPSTDTQYF. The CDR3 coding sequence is TGCGCCAGCAGCTTACAGCCTAGCACAGATACGCAGTATTTT.

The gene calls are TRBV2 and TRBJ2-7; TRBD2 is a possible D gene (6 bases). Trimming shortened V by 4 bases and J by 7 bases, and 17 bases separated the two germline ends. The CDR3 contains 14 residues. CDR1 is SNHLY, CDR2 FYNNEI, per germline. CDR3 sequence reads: CASSGRDSPGEQYF. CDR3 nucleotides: TGTGCCAGCAGTGGCCGGGACTCCCCTGGGGAGCAGTACTTC. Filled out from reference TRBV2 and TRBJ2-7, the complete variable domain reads EPEVTQTPSHQVTQMGQEVILRCVPISNHLYFYWYRQILGQKVEFLVSFYNNEISEKSEIFDDQFSVERPDGSNFTLKIRSTKLEDSAMYFCASSGRDSPGEQYFGPGTRLTVT.

The CDR3 here is CASSDPAGVNEQFF. Written as DNA, the CDR3 is TGTGCCAGCAGTGACCCCGCGGGAGTGAATGAGCAGTTCTTC. The chain links TRBV6-6 to TRBJ2-1; 7 bases map to TRBD2. CDR3 length equals 14 residues. CDR1 and CDR2 from the germline V gene are MNHNY and SVGAGI (reference sequence). The trim removed 5 bases at V and 7 bases at J, leaving 8 bases unmatched.

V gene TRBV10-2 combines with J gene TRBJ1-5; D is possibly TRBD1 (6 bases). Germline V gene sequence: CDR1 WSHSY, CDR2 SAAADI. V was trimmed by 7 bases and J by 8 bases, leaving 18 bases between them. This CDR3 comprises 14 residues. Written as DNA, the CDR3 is TGCGCCAGCAATACAGGGAGTATGATGGAGCCCCAGCATTTT. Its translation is CASNTGSMMEPQHF.